The 27 T cell receptor beta chains below come from one sample, sequenced in a study of blood T cell repertoires in COVID-19. Data came from immunoSEQ multiplex PCR; TCRdb stores just in-frame clones and leaves some out. The sample includes 220,000 or so clones, roughly 84% seen only once; the top ten take 6.8%. Sequenced: PBMCs or T cells enriched from blood (not recorded which). These receptors were obtained from a middle-aged woman who had recovered from COVID-19.

A note on this clone: This sample also contains other DNA sequences that code for the same CDR3. The genes are TRBV7-2 and TRBJ2-3, with D tentatively TRBD2 (5 bases). V gave up 1 base and J gave up 1 base, with 9 bases separating them. The CDR3 covers 15 residues. Germline-derived CDR1 and CDR2 are SGHTA and FQGNSA. In DNA form, the CDR3 reads TGTGCCAGCAGCTTAGTTGGGAGAGGCACAGATACGCAGTATTTT. It is translated as CASSLVGRGTDTQYF.

Points on this clone: The same CDR3 also results from other DNA sequences found in this sample. The gene calls are TRBV7-2 and TRBJ2-3; a weak D match, TRBD2 (6 bases). From germline, CDR1 is SGHTA and CDR2 FQGNSA. Trimming shortened V by 0 bases and J by 0 bases, and 7 bases separated the two germline ends. The CDR3 has 15 residues. The DNA of the CDR3 is TGTGCCAGCAGCTTAGCGGGAGGAAGCACAGATACGCAGTATTTT. Protein: CASSLAGGSTDTQYF.

The V and J genes are TRBV3-1 (or the pseudogene TRBV3-2) and TRBJ1-2; 7 bases are a match to TRBD1. Trimming at V came to 0 bases and at J to 6 bases, leaving 7 bases not matched to a gene. The V gene's germline CDR1 is LGHDT and CDR2 YNNKEL (reference sequence). The CDR3 is 15 residues long. CDR3 protein: CASSQDPGGGNGYTF. The CDR3 DNA sequence: TGTGCCAGCAGCCAAGATCCAGGGGGTGGTAATGGCTACACCTTC.

In this sample, this clone turned up many times. The rearrangement joins TRBV2 to TRBJ1-2; TRBD1 matches 8 bases. Germline values: CDR1 SNHLY, CDR2 FYNNEI. The ends lost 7 bases at V and 6 bases at J; junction bases unmatched: 16. This CDR3 contains 16 residues. The CDR3 here is CASNSQGGRGLDGYTF. The CDR3 bases are TGTGCCAGCAACTCCCAGGGTGGCAGGGGGCTAGATGGCTACACCTTC. The complete variable domain, with remaining parts taken from reference TRBV2 and TRBJ1-2, reads EPEVTQTPSHQVTQMGQEVILRCVPISNHLYFYWYRQILGQKVEFLVSFYNNEISEKSEIFDDQFSVERPDGSNFTLKIRSTKLEDSAMYFCASNSQGGRGLDGYTFGSGTRLTVV.

V and J are TRBV9 and TRBJ1-1; D call uncertain. V lost 4 bases and J 0 bases, leaving 13 bases between the germline ends. CDR1 is SGDLS, CDR2 YYNGEE, per germline. The CDR3 is made up of 15 amino acids. The CDR3 DNA sequence: TGTGCCAGCAGCCCCCGAACAGCTATGAACACTGAAGCTTTCTTT. Protein sequence: CASSPRTAMNTEAFF.

This chain connects TRBV7-3 to TRBJ1-1; D call uncertain. Trimming pared 6 bases from V and 5 bases from J, leaving 10 bases between. Germline V gene data show CDR1 as SGHTA and CDR2 as FQGTGA. The CDR3 covers 12 residues. CDR3 bases: TGTGCCAGCAGTGAAACCGGGACTGAAGCTTTCTTT. The encoded protein is CASSETGTEAFF.

The chain has TRBV7-9 and TRBJ2-1, with 7 bases fitting TRBD2. Losses at the gene ends were 2 bases for V and 7 bases for J; bases not matched to a gene: 8. Germline lookup yields CDR1 SEHNR and CDR2 FQNEAQ (reference sequence). The CDR3 extends over 15 amino acids. CDR3 DNA sequence: TGTGCCAGCAGCTTAAGAGAGCGGGAAATGAATGAGCAGTTCTTC. Protein: CASSLREREMNEQFF.

The chain recombines TRBV7-9 with TRBJ2-2; TRBD1 agrees at 7 bases. V dropped 3 bases and J dropped 6; count of bases not matched to a gene: 1. Germline CDR1 is SEHNR and CDR2 is FQNEAQ (reference sequence). This CDR3 region has 13 residues. CDR3 residues: CASSFTGAGELFF. The DNA for the CDR3 is TGTGCCAGCAGCTTTACAGGGGCCGGGGAGCTGTTTTTT.

This chain uses TRBV11-3 with TRBJ2-1; D call uncertain. CDR1 is SGHNT and CDR2 is YENEEA in the germline V gene. The CDR3 covers 14 residues. Trimming removed 1 base from V and 3 bases from J, with 7 bases in between. CDR3 sequence: CASSLGQIYNEQFF. The CDR3 bases are TGTGCCAGCAGCTTAGGCCAGATCTACAATGAGCAGTTCTTC.

J is TRBJ1-4 and V is TRBV28; a weak D match, TRBD1 (6 bases). CDR3 length equals 14 residues. Germline CDR1 is MDHEN and CDR2 is SYDVKM. With 5 bases removed from V and 2 bases from J, the gap between germline ends came to 9 bases. CDR3 loop: CASSRGATNEKLFF. CDR3 coding DNA: TGTGCCAGCAGTCGGGGGGCCACTAATGAAAAACTGTTTTTT.

This clone came up once. The same CDR3 arises from other DNA sequences in this sample as well. V is TRBV19 and J is TRBJ1-5, with D tentatively TRBD1 (5 bases). The V end lost 9 bases, the J end lost 4 bases, and 16 bases lay between the germline ends. This CDR3 has 14 amino acids. Germline V CDR1 and CDR2: LNHDA, SQIVND (reference sequence). CDR3 in amino acids: CASRRGGGNQPQHF. The CDR3 DNA sequence: TGTGCCAGCAGAAGGGGAGGAGGGAATCAGCCCCAGCATTTT.

The chain carries TRBV28 and TRBJ1-3; D not resolved. Germline V CDR1 and CDR2: MDHEN, SYDVKM. V lost 3 bases, J lost 2 bases, and 11 bases lay in between. The CDR3 totals 15 residues. The CDR3: CASSLEPLPGNTIYF. The CDR3 DNA sequence: TGTGCCAGCAGTTTGGAGCCCCTTCCTGGAAACACCATATATTTT.

The chain couples TRBV28 to TRBJ1-2; 9 bases line up with TRBD1. There are 16 residues in the CDR3. The trim removed 5 bases at V and 0 bases at J, leaving 7 bases unmatched. CDR1 is MDHEN, CDR2 SYDVKM, per germline. CDR3: CASSLDRGQANYGYTF. The CDR3 DNA is TGTGCCAGCAGTCTGGACAGGGGCCAAGCTAACTATGGCTACACCTTC.

The V and J genes are TRBV5-4 and TRBJ2-1, with D unresolved. Deletions cut 4 bases from V and 10 bases from J, with 15 bases between. There are 13 residues in the CDR3. CDR1 and CDR2 from the germline V gene are SGHNT and YYREEE (reference sequence). The CDR3 loop is CASSQPAPREQFF. In DNA, the CDR3 is TGTGCCAGCAGCCAGCCTGCCCCTAGGGAGCAGTTCTTC.

The J gene is TRBJ2-7, the V gene TRBV15; D may be TRBD1 (5 bases). Per the germline V gene, CDR1 is LNHNV and CDR2 is YYDKDF (reference sequence). V was shortened by 0 bases and J by 4 bases, with 16 bases between the two germline ends. The CDR3 is 16 residues long. CDR3 protein: CATSRDLQDNGYEQYF. CDR3 sequence (DNA): TGTGCCACCAGCAGAGATCTGCAGGACAACGGTTACGAGCAGTACTTC.

The chain carries TRBV5-4 and TRBJ2-1; no definite D call. The CDR3 has 15 amino acids. Trimming pared 2 bases from V and 0 bases from J, leaving 9 bases between. The germline CDR1 and CDR2 sequences are SGHNT and YYREEE (reference sequence). As DNA, the CDR3 is TGTGCCAGCAGCTTTTCGACGGGCTCCTACAATGAGCAGTTCTTC. Protein sequence: CASSFSTGSYNEQFF.

The genes are TRBV5-1 and TRBJ2-1, with a tentative D call TRBD1 (6 bases). Trimming stripped 2 bases from V and 3 bases from J, with 9 bases between. Germline V gene sequence: CDR1 SGHRS, CDR2 YFSETQ. This CDR3 has 14 residues. CDR3 residues: CASSFGGNYNEQFF. The CDR3 coding sequence is TGCGCCAGCAGCTTTGGGGGCAACTACAATGAGCAGTTCTTC.

This chain joins TRBV5-1 and TRBJ1-1; maybe TRBD1 (5 bases). Germline V gene data show CDR1 as SGHRS and CDR2 as YFSETQ. The germline V and J ends were trimmed by 0 bases and 2 bases, with 11 bases remaining between them. The CDR3 is 15 residues long. The CDR3 protein is CASSLDGGTNTEAFF. For the CDR3, the DNA is TGCGCCAGCAGCTTGGACGGGGGGACTAACACTGAAGCTTTCTTT.

The rearrangement links TRBV9 to TRBJ2-1; D uncertain. In germline, CDR1 is SGDLS, CDR2 YYNGEE. V dropped 0 bases and J dropped 8 bases, with 9 bases sitting between them. The CDR3 has 13 amino acids. The CDR3 coding sequence is TGTGCCAGCAGCGTAGGCTTAGAGCATGAGCAGTTCTTC. Translation gives CASSVGLEHEQFF.

The chain has TRBV9 and TRBJ2-3; 9 positions match TRBD2. With V trimmed by 6 bases and J by 1 base, 15 bases remained unmatched. CDR3 length equals 18 residues. CDR1 and CDR2 from the germline V gene are SGDLS and YYNGEE. The DNA of the CDR3 is TGTGCCAGCACAGCTGGTTTGGGCGGGAGGGTCGGCACAGATACGCAGTATTTT. This translates into CASTAGLGGRVGTDTQYF. Looking up the rest from reference TRBV9 and TRBJ2-3 gives the full variable domain: DSGVTQTPKHLITATGQRVTLRCSPRSGDLSVYWYQQSLDQGLQFLIQYYNGEERAKGNILERFSAQQFPDLHSELNLSSLELGDSALYFCASTAGLGGRVGTDTQYFGPGTRLTVL.

The chain uses TRBV9 and TRBJ1-5; the D gene is possibly TRBD1 (5 bases). From germline, CDR1 is SGDLS and CDR2 YYNGEE. Trimming took 3 bases from V and 5 from J, leaving 9 bases between them. The CDR3 is 13 amino acids. CDR3 DNA: TGTGCCAGCAGCGCAGGGTTGGATCAGCCCCAGCATTTT. Amino acids: CASSAGLDQPQHF.

DNA for the CDR3: TGTGCCAGCAGCCAACGGCTAGCGGGAAACAATGAGCAGTTCTTC. It is translated as CASSQRLAGNNEQFF. The chain recombines TRBV4-2 with TRBJ2-1; 9 positions agree with TRBD2. With V trimmed by 2 bases and J by 5 bases, 4 bases remained unmatched. This CDR3 is built from 15 residues. CDR1 is LGHNA and CDR2 is YNFKEQ in the germline V gene.

CDR3 loop: CASSPSGTGRVGGSEQYF. The CDR3 DNA follows: TGTGCCAGCTCACCATCCGGGACTGGCCGGGTCGGGGGAAGCGAGCAGTACTTC. The chain couples TRBV18 to TRBJ2-7; tentatively, D is TRBD2 (6 bases). With 2 bases removed from V and 6 bases from J, the gap between germline ends came to 26 bases. The CDR3 runs 18 residues. CDR1 and CDR2 (germline): KGHSH, LQKENI.

This chain joins TRBV5-1 and TRBJ2-1, with D possibly matching TRBD2 (5 bases). Germline CDR1 and CDR2: SGHRS and YFSETQ. The CDR3 is made up of 10 amino acids. V shed 9 bases and J shed 11 bases, with 12 bases lying between them. This CDR3 is CATNRDQQFF. The DNA of the CDR3 is TGCGCCACCAACCGGGATCAGCAGTTCTTC.

About this clone itself: In the same sample, other DNA sequences code for this CDR3. The chain recombines TRBV5-1 with TRBJ1-1; possible D gene TRBD1, 6 bases. The CDR3 runs 13 residues. The germline V gene has CDR1 SGHRS and CDR2 YFSETQ. Trimming pared 4 bases from V and 1 base from J, leaving 8 bases between. The CDR3 loop is CASSQTGNTEAFF. Here the CDR3 DNA reads TGCGCCAGCAGCCAGACAGGGAACACTGAAGCTTTCTTT. The full variable domain, its missing parts supplied by reference TRBV5-1 and TRBJ1-1, is KAGVTQTPRYLIKTRGQQVTLSCSPISGHRSVSWYQQTPGQGLQFLFEYFSETQRNKGNFPGRFSGRQFSNSRSEMNVSTLELGDSALYLCASSQTGNTEAFFGQGTRLTVV.

J is TRBJ1-2 and V is TRBV10-3, with D perhaps matching TRBD1 (6 bases). The length of the CDR3 is 14 residues. Trimming left V 0 bases short and J 6 bases short, with 11 bases between. The germline V gene encodes CDR1 ENHRY and CDR2 SYGVKD. CDR3 in DNA: TGTGCCATCAGTGAGTCAAGGACAGACGATGGCTACACCTTC. Residues: CAISESRTDDGYTF.

V and J are TRBV1 and TRBJ2-3; the listed D gene, TRBD2, was not tested against the DNA. TRBV1 is deemed a pseudogene. This CDR3 contains 19 residues. Here the CDR3 DNA reads TGCACCAGCAGCCAAAACCCGGGACTCGGATCCTCCCTCACAGATACGCAGTATTTT. It is translated as CTSSQNPGLGSSLTDTQYF.